A selection of T cell receptor beta chains follows, all from one sample in a study of T cells in Graves' hyperthyroidism and ophthalmopathy. TCRdb passed the multiplex PCR reads through MiXCR, listing each CDR3 protein once. The sample holds more than 500,000 distinct CDR3 sequences; about 16% are singletons and the top ten take 25% to 30%. The sequencing input was blood. All receptors come from a woman in her 30s with Graves' ophthalmopathy. The CDR3 runs from the conserved cysteine through the conserved F or W.

v_gene	j_gene	CDR3aa
TRBV6-5	TRBJ1-5	CASSYSRANNQPQHF
TRBV2	TRBJ1-2	CASSGQGIPNYGYTF
TRBV7-9	TRBJ2-6	CASSLSRLAGGSGQSGANVLTF
TRBV28	TRBJ2-7	CASSSILTEYEQYF
TRBV5-1	TRBJ2-1	CASSPTSGAPNNEQFF
TRBV5-6	TRBJ2-1	CASSQGVTYNEQFF
TRBV28	TRBJ1-4	CASSDYSSTNEKLFF
TRBV28	TRBJ2-7	CASINGGGGFNEQYF
TRBV29-1	TRBJ1-5	CSVRLGDQPQHF
TRBV20-1	TRBJ2-1	CSALTGGVTYNEQFF
TRBV7-2	TRBJ2-7	CASSSGGGSPYEQYF
TRBV7-2	TRBJ2-2	CASSWLAGVGGELFF
TRBV7-2	TRBJ2-1	CASSLEQYHNEQFF
TRBV5-1	TRBJ2-1	CASSTGLAGVEQFF
TRBV20-1	TRBJ2-5	CSARKGSGRETQYF
TRBV7-3	TRBJ2-3	CASSPTGQRTDTQYF
TRBV4-3	TRBJ1-2	CASSQESFGGAYGYTF
TRBV28	TRBJ2-3	CASSLRDRDRDTQYF
TRBV20-1	TRBJ2-7	CSGTSGRDYEQYF